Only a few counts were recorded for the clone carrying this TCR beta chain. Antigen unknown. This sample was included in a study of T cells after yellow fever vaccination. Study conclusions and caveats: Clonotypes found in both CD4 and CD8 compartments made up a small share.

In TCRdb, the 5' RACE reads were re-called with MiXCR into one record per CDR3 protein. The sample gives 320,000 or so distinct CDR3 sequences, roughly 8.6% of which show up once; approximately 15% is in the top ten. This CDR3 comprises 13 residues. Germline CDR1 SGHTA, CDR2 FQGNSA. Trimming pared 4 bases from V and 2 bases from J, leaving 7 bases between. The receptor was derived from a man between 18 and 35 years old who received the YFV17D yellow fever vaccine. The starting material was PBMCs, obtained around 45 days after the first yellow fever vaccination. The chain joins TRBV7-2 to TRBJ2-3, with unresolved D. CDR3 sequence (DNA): TGTGCCAGCAGCTACTCGACCACAGATACGCAGTATTTT. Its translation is CASSYSTTDTQYF.